Each of the 4 T cell receptor beta chains below was sequenced from the same sample in a study of CD4 T cells in relation to SARS-CoV-2 and coronaviruses. The data were produced by immunoSEQ multiplex PCR, yet TCRdb's version contains in-frame clones alone and is incomplete. Counted here are 65,000 or so clones, over 80% occurring once; the ten biggest clones make up 1.6%. Before the COVID-19 pandemic, during about 2011-2019, CD4+ T cells were taken from unexposed donors. Material: memory CD4+ T cells from PBMCs. These TCRs come from a human donor in good health.

V gene TRBV27 combines with J gene TRBJ2-5, with D possibly matching TRBD2 (7 bases). V was clipped by 2 bases and J by 5 bases, with 9 bases between them. CDR1 is MNHEY, CDR2 SMNVEV, per germline (reference sequence). The CDR3 covers 13 residues. CDR3 sequence reads: CASSLRGAETQYF. The CDR3 region has the DNA TGTGCCAGCAGTTTACGGGGGGCGGAGACCCAGTACTTC.

This chain connects TRBV11-3 to TRBJ2-1; 14 nucleotides line up with TRBD2. Trimming cost V 1 base and J 6 bases; bases outside gene matches: 11. The CDR3 totals 19 residues. Germline V gene data show CDR1 as SGHNT and CDR2 as YENEEA. The CDR3 sequence is CASSLGPGTSGSRANEQFF. The CDR3 DNA follows: TGTGCCAGCAGCTTAGGCCCCGGGACTAGCGGGAGTAGGGCCAATGAGCAGTTCTTC.

This chain uses TRBV9 with TRBJ2-5; 7 nucleotides agree with TRBD1. CDR1 and CDR2 from the germline V gene are SGDLS and YYNGEE. This CDR3 spans 15 amino acids. Trimming at V came to 4 bases and at J to 2 bases, leaving 8 bases not matched to a gene. Here the CDR3 DNA reads TGTGCCAGCAGCCCACCCGGGACAGCTCAAGAGACCCAGTACTTC. It is translated as CASSPPGTAQETQYF.

This clone showed up just a few times. This sequence joins TRBV5-5 and TRBJ1-3; D is possibly TRBD1 (5 bases). Trimming stripped 7 bases from V and 7 bases from J, with 18 bases between. Germline CDR1 and CDR2: SGHKS and YYEKEE (reference sequence). The CDR3 totals 14 residues. The chain's CDR3 is CASGPGGRWNTIYF. As DNA, the CDR3 is TGTGCCAGCGGACCTGGGGGGAGATGGAACACCATATATTTT.